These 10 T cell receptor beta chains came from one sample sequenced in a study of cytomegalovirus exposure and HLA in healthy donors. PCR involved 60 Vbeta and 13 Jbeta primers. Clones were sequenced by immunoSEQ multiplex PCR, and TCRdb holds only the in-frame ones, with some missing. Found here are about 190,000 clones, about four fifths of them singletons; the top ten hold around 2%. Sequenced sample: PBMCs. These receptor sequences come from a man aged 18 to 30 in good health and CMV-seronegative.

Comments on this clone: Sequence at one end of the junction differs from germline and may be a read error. CDR3 sequence (DNA): TGTGCCAGCAGCCCGACCTACAGGGGCAATCAGCTCCAGCATTTT. Translated, it gives CASSPTYRGNQLQHF. The chain employs TRBV6-5 and TRBJ1-5, with 7 nucleotides matching TRBD1. In germline, CDR1 is MNHEY, CDR2 SVGAGI. This CDR3 has 15 residues.

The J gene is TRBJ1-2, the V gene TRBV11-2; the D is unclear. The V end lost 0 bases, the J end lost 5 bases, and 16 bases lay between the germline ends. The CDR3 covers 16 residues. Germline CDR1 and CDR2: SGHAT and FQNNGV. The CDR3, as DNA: TGTGCCAGCAGCTTAGACCGACAAGGCTTCCCTTATGGCTACACCTTC. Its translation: CASSLDRQGFPYGYTF.

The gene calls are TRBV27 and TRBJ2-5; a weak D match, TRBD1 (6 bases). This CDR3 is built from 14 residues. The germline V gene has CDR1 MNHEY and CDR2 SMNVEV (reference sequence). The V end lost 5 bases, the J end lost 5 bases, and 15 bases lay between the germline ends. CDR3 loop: CASSERTARETQYF. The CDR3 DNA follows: TGTGCCAGCAGTGAAAGGACAGCCCGGGAGACCCAGTACTTC.

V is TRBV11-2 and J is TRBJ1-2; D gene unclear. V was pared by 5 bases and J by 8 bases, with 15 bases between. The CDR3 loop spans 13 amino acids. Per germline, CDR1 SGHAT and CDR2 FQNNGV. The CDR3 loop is CASSPRVLFGYTF. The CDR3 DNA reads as TGTGCCAGCAGCCCGAGGGTGCTTTTCGGCTACACCTTC.

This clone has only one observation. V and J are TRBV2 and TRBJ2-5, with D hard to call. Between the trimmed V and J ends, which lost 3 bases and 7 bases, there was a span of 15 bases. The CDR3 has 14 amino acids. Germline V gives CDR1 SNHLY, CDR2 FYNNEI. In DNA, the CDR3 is TGTGCCAGCAGTGATTTGACATCGGATCGGACCCAGTACTTC. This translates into CASSDLTSDRTQYF.

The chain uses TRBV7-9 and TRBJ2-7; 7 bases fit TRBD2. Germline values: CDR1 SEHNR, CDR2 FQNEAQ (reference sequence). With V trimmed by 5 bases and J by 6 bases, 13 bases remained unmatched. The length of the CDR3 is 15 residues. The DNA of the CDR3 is TGTGCCAGCAGCGGATTAGCGGGTTGGGGGATCGAGCAGTACTTC. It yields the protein CASSGLAGWGIEQYF.

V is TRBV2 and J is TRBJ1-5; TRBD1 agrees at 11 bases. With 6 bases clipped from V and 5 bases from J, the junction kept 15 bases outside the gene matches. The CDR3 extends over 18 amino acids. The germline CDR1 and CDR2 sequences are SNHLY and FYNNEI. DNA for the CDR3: TGTGCCAGCAGCATCGGGACAGGGGGTAGGCGCGTTGATCAGCCCCAGCATTTT. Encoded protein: CASSIGTGGRRVDQPQHF. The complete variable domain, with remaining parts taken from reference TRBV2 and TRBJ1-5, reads EPEVTQTPSHQVTQMGQEVILRCVPISNHLYFYWYRQILGQKVEFLVSFYNNEISEKSEIFDDQFSVERPDGSNFTLKIRSTKLEDSAMYFCASSIGTGGRRVDQPQHFGDGTRLSIL.

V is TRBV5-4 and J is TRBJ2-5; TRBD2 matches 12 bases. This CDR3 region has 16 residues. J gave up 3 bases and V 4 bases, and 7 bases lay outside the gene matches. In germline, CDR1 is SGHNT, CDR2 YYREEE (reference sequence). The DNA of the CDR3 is TGTGCCAGCAGCACAGGACTAGCGGGAATAGAAGAGACCCAGTACTTC. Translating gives CASSTGLAGIEETQYF.

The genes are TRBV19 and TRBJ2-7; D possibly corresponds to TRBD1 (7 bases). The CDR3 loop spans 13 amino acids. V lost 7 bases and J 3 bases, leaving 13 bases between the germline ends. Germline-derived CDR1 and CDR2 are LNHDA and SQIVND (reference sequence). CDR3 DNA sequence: TGTGCCAGTACGGGGCAGGGGGGCTACGAGCAGTACTTC. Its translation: CASTGQGGYEQYF.

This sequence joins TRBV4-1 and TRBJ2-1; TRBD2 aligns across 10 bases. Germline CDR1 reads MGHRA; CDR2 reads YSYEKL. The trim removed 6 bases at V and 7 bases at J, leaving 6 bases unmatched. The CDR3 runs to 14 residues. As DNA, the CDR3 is TGCGCCAGCAGTCATAGCGGGAGGTCGAATGAGCAGTTCTTC. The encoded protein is CASSHSGRSNEQFF.